The 4 T cell receptor beta chains below all came from one sample that was sequenced in a study of T cells in Graves' hyperthyroidism and ophthalmopathy (dated by TCRdb to between 2018 and 2021). The method behind the library was multiplex PCR. Data came from an Illumina HiSeq 2000. TCR beta CDR3 regions were amplified from RNA transcripts. The first round of RT-PCR for the TCR CDR3 was performed with the HTBI primer set and the Qiagen OneStep RT-PCR kit. The public reads were reanalyzed by TCRdb: fastp trimming at Q25, MiXCR alignment, in-frame beta chains only. Entries are consolidated by CDR3 protein sequence, retaining the most common genes and DNA. Recorded for this sample are under 350,000 distinct CDR3 sequences; roughly 13% of them occurred a single time. The ten largest clones add up to approximately 7.9% of the sample. Source material: blood. The receptors derive from a woman aged 40 to 50 with Graves' hyperthyroidism.

The table lists this clonotype with many counts. The chain links TRBV3-1 to TRBJ1-5; D is ambiguous. The CDR3 runs to 13 residues. The germline V and J ends were trimmed by 1 base and 5 bases, with 6 bases remaining between them. Germline values: CDR1 LGHDT, CDR2 YNNKEL (reference sequence). The CDR3 region has the DNA TGTGCCAGCAGCCAAGGGTGGGATCAGCCCCAGCATTTT. Its translation: CASSQGWDQPQHF.

This clonotype was recorded at least ten times. The V gene is TRBV5-5, the J gene TRBJ2-3, with 10 nucleotides matching TRBD2. The germline V gene has CDR1 SGHKS and CDR2 YYEKEE (reference sequence). The CDR3 contains 14 residues. Trimming removed 5 bases from V and 7 bases from J; junction bases left unmatched: 7. CDR3 in DNA: TGTGCCAGCAGGACCGGGACTAGCGTTTATACGCAGTATTTT. This encodes CASRTGTSVYTQYF.

The chain recombines TRBV7-8 with TRBJ2-3; a weak D match, TRBD2 (8 bases). Looked up from germline, CDR1 is SGHVS and CDR2 is FQNEAQ. The V and J ends lost 1 base and 4 bases respectively, with 21 bases between them. This CDR3 is 18 amino acids long. CDR3: CASSLVGGGGTAPDTQYF. The CDR3 DNA follows: TGTGCCAGCAGCTTAGTCGGGGGGGGGGGGACAGCCCCAGATACGCAGTATTTT.

This clonotype was observed at least ten times. V is TRBV7-9 and J is TRBJ2-1; D is tentatively TRBD1 or TRBD2 (7 bases each). The CDR3 covers 16 residues. Per the germline V gene, CDR1 is SEHNR and CDR2 is FQNEAQ (reference sequence). V dropped 1 base and J dropped 3 bases, with 13 bases sitting between them. The CDR3 DNA is TGTGCCAGCAGCTTAGAGGCAGGGGGGGACTACAATGAGCAGTTCTTC. It is translated as CASSLEAGGDYNEQFF.